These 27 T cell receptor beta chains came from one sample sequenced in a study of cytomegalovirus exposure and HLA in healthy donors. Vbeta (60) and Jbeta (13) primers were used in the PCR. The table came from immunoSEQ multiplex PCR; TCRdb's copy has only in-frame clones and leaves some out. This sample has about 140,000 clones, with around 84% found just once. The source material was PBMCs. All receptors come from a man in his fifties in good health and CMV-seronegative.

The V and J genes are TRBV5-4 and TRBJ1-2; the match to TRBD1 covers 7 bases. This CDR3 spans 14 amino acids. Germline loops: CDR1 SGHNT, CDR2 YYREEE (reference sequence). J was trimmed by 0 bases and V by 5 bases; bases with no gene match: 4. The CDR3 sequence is CASRPGQTNYGYTF. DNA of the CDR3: TGTGCCAGCAGGCCGGGACAGACTAACTATGGCTACACCTTC.

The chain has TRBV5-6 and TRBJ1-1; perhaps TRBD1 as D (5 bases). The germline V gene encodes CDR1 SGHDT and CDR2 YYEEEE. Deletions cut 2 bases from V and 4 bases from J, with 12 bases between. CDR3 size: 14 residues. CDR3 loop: CASSFFRASTEAFF. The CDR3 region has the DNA TGTGCCAGCAGCTTTTTCAGGGCGAGCACTGAAGCTTTCTTT.

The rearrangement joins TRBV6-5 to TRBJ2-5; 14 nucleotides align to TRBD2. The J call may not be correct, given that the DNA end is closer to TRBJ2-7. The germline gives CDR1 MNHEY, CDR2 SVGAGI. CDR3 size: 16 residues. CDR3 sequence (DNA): TGTGCCAGCAGTTACGGGACTAGCGGGAGCTCCTACGAGCAGTACTTC. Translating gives CASSYGTSGSSYEQYF.

The CDR3 region has the DNA TGTGCCAGCAGCTTGTTAGGGACAGGGAGCGAGTGGCCCTACGAGCAGTACTTC. This gives the protein CASSLLGTGSEWPYEQYF. The rearrangement uses TRBV5-4 and TRBJ2-7, with TRBD1 identical over 9 bases. Looked up from germline, CDR1 is SGHNT and CDR2 is YYREEE (reference sequence). J lost 2 bases, V lost 1 base, and 13 bases had no gene match. This CDR3 has 18 residues.

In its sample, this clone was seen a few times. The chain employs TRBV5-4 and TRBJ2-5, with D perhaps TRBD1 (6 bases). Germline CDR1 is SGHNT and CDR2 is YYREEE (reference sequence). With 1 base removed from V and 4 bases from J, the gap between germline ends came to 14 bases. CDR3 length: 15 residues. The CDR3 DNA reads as TGTGCCAGCAGCTTGAGAGGGCCCAGGGGAGAGACCCAGTACTTC. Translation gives CASSLRGPRGETQYF.

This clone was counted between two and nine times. This CDR3 reads CASSLRRPSGRGRTDTQYF. The CDR3 nucleotides read TGTGCCAGCAGTTTACGCCGCCCTAGCGGGAGAGGTAGGACAGATACGCAGTATTTT. The V gene is TRBV27, the J gene TRBJ2-3, with TRBD2 identical over 10 bases. Germline V CDR1 and CDR2: MNHEY, SMNVEV (reference sequence). V lost 2 bases, J lost 3 bases, and 14 bases stayed unmatched. The CDR3 is made up of 19 amino acids.

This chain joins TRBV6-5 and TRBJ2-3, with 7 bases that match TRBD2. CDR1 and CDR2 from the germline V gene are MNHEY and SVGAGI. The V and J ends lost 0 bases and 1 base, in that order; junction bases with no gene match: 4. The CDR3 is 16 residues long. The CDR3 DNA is TGTGCCAGCAGTTACTCAGGGAGGGAGGGCACAGATACGCAGTATTTT. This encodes CASSYSGREGTDTQYF.

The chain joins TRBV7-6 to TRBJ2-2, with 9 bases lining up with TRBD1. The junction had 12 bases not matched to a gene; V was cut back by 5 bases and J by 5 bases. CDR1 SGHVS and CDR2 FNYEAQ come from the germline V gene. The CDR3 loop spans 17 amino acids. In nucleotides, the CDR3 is TGTGCCAGCAGCCTAGGGCCCGGGACAGGGAGTACCGGGGAGCTGTTTTTT. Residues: CASSLGPGTGSTGELFF.

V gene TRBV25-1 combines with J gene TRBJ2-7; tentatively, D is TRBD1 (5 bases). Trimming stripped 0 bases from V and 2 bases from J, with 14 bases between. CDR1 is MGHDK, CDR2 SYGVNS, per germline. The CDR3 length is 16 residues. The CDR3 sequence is CASSEYSGRVTYEQYF. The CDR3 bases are TGTGCCAGCAGTGAATATTCGGGCAGGGTGACCTACGAGCAGTACTTC.

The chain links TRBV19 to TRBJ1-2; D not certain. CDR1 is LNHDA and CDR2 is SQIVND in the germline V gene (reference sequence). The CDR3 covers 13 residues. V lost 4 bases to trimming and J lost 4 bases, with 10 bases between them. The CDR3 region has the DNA TGTGCCAGTAGTAACCCGGGAACCTATGGCTACACCTTC. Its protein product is CASSNPGTYGYTF.

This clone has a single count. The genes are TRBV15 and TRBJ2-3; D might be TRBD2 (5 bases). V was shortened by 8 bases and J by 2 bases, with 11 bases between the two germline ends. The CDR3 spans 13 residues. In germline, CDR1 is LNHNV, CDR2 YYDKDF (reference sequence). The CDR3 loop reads CATGSGNTDTQYF. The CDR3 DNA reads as TGTGCCACCGGTTCCGGGAACACAGATACGCAGTATTTT.

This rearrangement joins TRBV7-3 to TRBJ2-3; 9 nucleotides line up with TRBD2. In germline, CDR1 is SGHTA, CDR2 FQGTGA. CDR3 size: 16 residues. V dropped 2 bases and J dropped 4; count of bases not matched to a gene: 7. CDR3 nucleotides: TGTGCCAGCAGCTTATATGCGGGGGGGCTCTCAGATACGCAGTATTTT. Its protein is CASSLYAGGLSDTQYF.

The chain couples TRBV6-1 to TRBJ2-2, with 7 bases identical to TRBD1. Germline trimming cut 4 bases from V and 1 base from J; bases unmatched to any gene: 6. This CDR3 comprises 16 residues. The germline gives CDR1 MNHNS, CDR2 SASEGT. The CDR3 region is CASSARQGWNTGELFF. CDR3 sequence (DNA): TGTGCCAGCAGTGCGAGACAGGGTTGGAACACCGGGGAGCTGTTTTTT.

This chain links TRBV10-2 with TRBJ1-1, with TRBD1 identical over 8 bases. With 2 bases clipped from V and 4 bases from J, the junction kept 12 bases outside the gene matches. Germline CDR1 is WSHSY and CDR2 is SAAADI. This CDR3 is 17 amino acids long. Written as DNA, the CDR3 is TGCGCCAGCAGTGAGACCCTCGTAGCAGGGGGCCTCACTGAAGCTTTCTTT. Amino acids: CASSETLVAGGLTEAFF.

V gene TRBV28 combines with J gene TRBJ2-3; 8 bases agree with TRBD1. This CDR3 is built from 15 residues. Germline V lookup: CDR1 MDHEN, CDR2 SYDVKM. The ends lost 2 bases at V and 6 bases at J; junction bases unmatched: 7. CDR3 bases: TGTGCCAGCAGTTTACAGGACAGGGTGATCGATACGCAGTATTTT. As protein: CASSLQDRVIDTQYF.

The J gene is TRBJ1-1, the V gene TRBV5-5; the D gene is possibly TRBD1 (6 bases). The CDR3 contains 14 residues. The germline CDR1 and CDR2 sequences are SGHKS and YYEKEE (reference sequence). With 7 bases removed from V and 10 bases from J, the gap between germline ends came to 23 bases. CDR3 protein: CASAQRRQDPSAFF. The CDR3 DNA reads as TGTGCCAGCGCCCAGAGAAGACAGGACCCCTCAGCTTTCTTT.

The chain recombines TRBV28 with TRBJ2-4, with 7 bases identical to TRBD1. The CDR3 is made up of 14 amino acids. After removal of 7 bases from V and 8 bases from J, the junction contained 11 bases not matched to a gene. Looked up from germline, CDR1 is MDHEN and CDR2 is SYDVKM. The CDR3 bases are TGTGCCAGCACGGGGACAGTTGGTGGTTACATTCAGTACTTC. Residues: CASTGTVGGYIQYF.

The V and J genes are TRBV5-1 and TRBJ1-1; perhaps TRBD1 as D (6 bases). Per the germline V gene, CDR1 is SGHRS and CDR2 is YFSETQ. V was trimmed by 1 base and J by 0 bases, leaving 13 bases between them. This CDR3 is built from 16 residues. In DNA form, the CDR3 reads TGCGCCAGCAGCTTGAGGGACATAAAAATGAACACTGAAGCTTTCTTT. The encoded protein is CASSLRDIKMNTEAFF.

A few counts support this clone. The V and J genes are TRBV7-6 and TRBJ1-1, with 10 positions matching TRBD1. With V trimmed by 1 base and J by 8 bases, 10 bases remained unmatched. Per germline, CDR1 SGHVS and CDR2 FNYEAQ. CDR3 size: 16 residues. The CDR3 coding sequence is TGTGCCAGCAGCTTAGGCGGGGGGACAGGGGTAGTCGAAGCTTTCTTT. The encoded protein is CASSLGGGTGVVEAFF.

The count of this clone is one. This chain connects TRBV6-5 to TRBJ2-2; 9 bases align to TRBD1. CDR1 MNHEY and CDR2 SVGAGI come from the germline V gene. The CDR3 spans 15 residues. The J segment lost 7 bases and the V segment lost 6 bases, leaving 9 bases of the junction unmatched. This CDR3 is CASSSGGQGHGELFF. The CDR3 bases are TGTGCCAGCAGCTCAGGGGGACAGGGTCACGGGGAGCTGTTTTTT.

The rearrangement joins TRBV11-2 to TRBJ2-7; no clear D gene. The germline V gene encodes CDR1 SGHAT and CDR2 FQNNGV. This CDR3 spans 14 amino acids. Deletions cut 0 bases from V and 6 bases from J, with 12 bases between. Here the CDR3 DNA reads TGTGCCAGCAGCTTAGAGACTTTAGGTCGCGAGCAGTACTTC. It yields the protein CASSLETLGREQYF.

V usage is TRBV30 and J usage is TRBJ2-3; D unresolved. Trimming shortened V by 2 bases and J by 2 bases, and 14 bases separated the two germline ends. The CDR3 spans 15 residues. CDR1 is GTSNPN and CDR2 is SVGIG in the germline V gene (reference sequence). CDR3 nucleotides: TGTGCCTGGAGTATATTATCCACTTACACAGATACGCAGTATTTT. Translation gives CAWSILSTYTDTQYF.

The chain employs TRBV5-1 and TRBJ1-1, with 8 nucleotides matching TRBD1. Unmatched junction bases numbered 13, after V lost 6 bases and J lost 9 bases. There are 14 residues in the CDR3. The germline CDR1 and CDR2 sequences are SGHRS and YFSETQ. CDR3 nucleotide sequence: TGCGCCAGCATCGACACCGGGACAGGTCTGCAAGCTTTCTTT. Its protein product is CASIDTGTGLQAFF. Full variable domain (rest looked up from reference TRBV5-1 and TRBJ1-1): KAGVTQTPRYLIKTRGQQVTLSCSPISGHRSVSWYQQTPGQGLQFLFEYFSETQRNKGNFPGRFSGRQFSNSRSEMNVSTLELGDSALYLCASIDTGTGLQAFFGQGTRLTVV.

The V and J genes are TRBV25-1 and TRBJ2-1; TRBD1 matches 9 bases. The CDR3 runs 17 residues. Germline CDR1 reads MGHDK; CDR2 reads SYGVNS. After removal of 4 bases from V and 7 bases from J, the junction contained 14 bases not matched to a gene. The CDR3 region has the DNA TGTGCCAGCAGTGCGATTCCGGGACAGGGTAAAGAGAATGAGCAGTTCTTC. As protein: CASSAIPGQGKENEQFF.

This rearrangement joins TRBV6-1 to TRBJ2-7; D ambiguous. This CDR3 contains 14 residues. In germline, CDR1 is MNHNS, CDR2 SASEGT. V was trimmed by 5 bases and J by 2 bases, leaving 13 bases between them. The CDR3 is CASSQQGTAYEQYF. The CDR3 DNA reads TGTGCCAGCAGTCAGCAAGGCACAGCCTACGAGCAGTACTTC.

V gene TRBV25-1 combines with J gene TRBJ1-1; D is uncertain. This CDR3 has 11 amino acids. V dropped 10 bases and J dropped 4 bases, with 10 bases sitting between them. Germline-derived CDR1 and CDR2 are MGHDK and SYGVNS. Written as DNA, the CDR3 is TGTGCCATAAGTACGGGCACTGAAGCTTTCTTT. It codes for CAISTGTEAFF.

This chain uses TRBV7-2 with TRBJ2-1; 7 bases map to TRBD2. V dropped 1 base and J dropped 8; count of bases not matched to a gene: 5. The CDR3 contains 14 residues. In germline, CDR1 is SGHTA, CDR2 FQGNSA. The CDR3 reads CASSLDAGRDEQFF. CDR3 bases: TGTGCCAGCAGCTTAGACGCAGGGAGGGATGAGCAGTTCTTC.